Presented here are 9 T cell receptor beta chains from one specimen sequenced in a study of T cell responses to AZD1222 COVID-19 vaccine. TCRdb's copy holds only in-frame clones and misses some; the assay was immunoSEQ multiplex PCR. The sample contains about 90,000 clones, almost 90% of which appear only once. The source material was peripheral blood, sampled on day 0 of MenACWY control vaccination. These receptors originate from an adult in good health.

This chain connects TRBV27 to TRBJ1-4; weak D call: TRBD1 (6 bases). The germline V and J ends were trimmed by 4 bases and 7 bases, with 16 bases remaining between them. Per the germline V gene, CDR1 is MNHEY and CDR2 is SMNVEV (reference sequence). The CDR3 runs to 15 residues. The CDR3 loop reads CASSSGQLESEKLFF. CDR3 nucleotide sequence: TGTGCCAGCAGTTCCGGACAGCTAGAGAGTGAAAAACTGTTTTTT.

The rearrangement links TRBV6-5 to TRBJ1-1; no definite D call. The CDR3 covers 14 residues. V lost 4 bases and J 2 bases, leaving 11 bases between the germline ends. Per germline, CDR1 MNHEY and CDR2 SVGAGI. The DNA for the CDR3 is TGTGCCAGCAGTTTTGAGGCTGTTAACACTGAAGCTTTCTTT. The encoded protein is CASSFEAVNTEAFF.

The chain combines TRBV21-1 with TRBJ1-5. TRBV21-1 is recorded as a pseudogene. The CDR3 totals 14 residues. CDR3 in DNA: TGTGCCAGCGGTATAGATAATAGCAATCAGCCCCAGCATTTT. Translated, it gives CASGIDNSNQPQHF.

DNA for the CDR3: TGTGCCAGCAGTCCCAGGACAGGCTACTTTGGTCCCCCCGATGAGCAGTTCTTC. It yields the protein CASSPRTGYFGPPDEQFF. The J gene is TRBJ2-1, the V gene TRBV27; 7 nucleotides align to TRBD1. Germline V gene sequence: CDR1 MNHEY, CDR2 SMNVEV (reference sequence). Trimming removed 5 bases from V and 8 bases from J; junction bases left unmatched: 21. This CDR3 contains 18 residues.

This clone showed up many times. This specimen includes other DNA sequences encoding the same CDR3. The chain has TRBV20-1 and TRBJ2-7, with unresolved D. Germline values: CDR1 DFQATT, CDR2 SNEGSKA (reference sequence). V was trimmed by 6 bases and J by 4 bases, leaving 10 bases between them. The CDR3 totals 11 residues. For the CDR3, the DNA is TGCAGTGCCAATAGAGAGTACGAGCAGTACTTC. This sequence encodes CSANREYEQYF.

This clone has a single count. This rearrangement joins TRBV2 to TRBJ2-3, with TRBD1 as a possible D gene (6 bases). The V end lost 7 bases, the J end lost 2 bases, and 10 bases lay between the germline ends. Germline lookup yields CDR1 SNHLY and CDR2 FYNNEI. There are 13 residues in the CDR3. CDR3 nucleotides: TGTGCCAGCACGACAGGTTACACAGATACGCAGTATTTT. This translates into CASTTGYTDTQYF.

The CDR3 DNA reads as TGTGCCAGCAGTTTCCCCCGGGCTAGCGGGGGTGGTGAGACCCAGTACTTC. Protein: CASSFPRASGGGETQYF. The chain uses TRBV28 and TRBJ2-5; TRBD2 matches at 10 bases. From germline, CDR1 is MDHEN and CDR2 SYDVKM. CDR3 length: 17 amino acids. The ends lost 3 bases at V and 5 bases at J; junction bases unmatched: 12.

CDR3 coding DNA: TGTGCCAGCAGCCAACTCAGGGACACAGATACGCAGTATTTT. This sequence encodes CASSQLRDTDTQYF. V usage is TRBV3-1 (or the pseudogene TRBV3-2) and J usage is TRBJ2-3; D possibly corresponds to TRBD1 (5 bases). This CDR3 has 14 amino acids. The V end lost 2 bases, the J end lost 2 bases, and 8 bases lay between the germline ends. Germline CDR1 reads LGHDT; CDR2 reads YNNKEL (reference sequence).

The V and J genes are TRBV2 and TRBJ1-2; 9 nucleotides match TRBD1. Per the germline V gene, CDR1 is SNHLY and CDR2 is FYNNEI. Trimming cost V 3 bases and J 3 bases; bases outside gene matches: 11. This CDR3 spans 17 amino acids. The CDR3 DNA reads TGTGCCAGCAGTGAGACCGGGACAGGGAACGGGGACTATGGCTACACCTTC. Protein: CASSETGTGNGDYGYTF.